This is a list of T cell receptor beta chains from one sample in a study of cytomegalovirus exposure and HLA in healthy donors. Sequencing used immunoSEQ multiplex PCR; TCRdb keeps in-frame clones, though not all of them. This sample yields 82,000 or so clones, of which 95% are seen a single time; approximately 0.69% belongs to the top ten. The specimen was PBMCs. These receptors were obtained from a woman younger than 30 in good health and CMV-seronegative. Both conserved end residues are part of each CDR3. The order of the fields is D gene, J gene, V gene, clone size, CDR3 protein, CDR3 DNA. D genes are given only for firm matches. Some rows mark clone size as missing; the rest say once, few, many or name a class of expanded clone.

d_gene: .
j_gene: TRBJ1-3
v_gene: TRBV14
abundance: .
CDR3aa: CASSQWPGISPGNTIYF
CDR3nt: TGTGCCAGCAGCCAATGGCCGGGGATTTCACCTGGAAACACCATATATTTT

d_gene: .
j_gene: TRBJ1-5
v_gene: TRBV19
abundance: .
CDR3aa: CASSPTGHSNQPQHF
CDR3nt: TGTGCCAGTAGTCCCACAGGCCATAGCAATCAGCCCCAGCATTTT

d_gene: TRBD2
j_gene: TRBJ2-7
v_gene: TRBV10-3
abundance: .
CDR3aa: CAISGSGRDYEQYF
CDR3nt: TGTGCCATCAGTGGAAGCGGGAGAGACTACGAGCAGTACTTC

d_gene: TRBD1
j_gene: TRBJ2-1
v_gene: TRBV28
abundance: .
CDR3aa: CASSFGDRGYEQFF
CDR3nt: TGTGCCAGCAGTTTTGGGGACAGGGGTTATGAGCAGTTCTTC

d_gene: TRBD2
j_gene: TRBJ2-1
v_gene: TRBV5-4
abundance: .
CDR3aa: CASSSTAGGNEQFF
CDR3nt: TGTGCCAGCAGCTCGACGGCGGGGGGAAATGAGCAGTTCTTC

d_gene: .
j_gene: TRBJ2-5
v_gene: TRBV10-3
abundance: .
CDR3aa: CAISGGLGGQETQYF
CDR3nt: TGTGCCATCAGTGGAGGACTAGGGGGACAAGAGACCCAGTACTTC

d_gene: TRBD1
j_gene: TRBJ1-2
v_gene: TRBV4-3
abundance: .
CDR3aa: CASSQDQGARNFYGYTF
CDR3nt: TGCGCCAGCAGCCAAGATCAGGGGGCACGAAATTTCTATGGCTACACCTTC

d_gene: .
j_gene: TRBJ1-5
v_gene: TRBV30
abundance: .
CDR3aa: CAWSNRVRQPQHF
CDR3nt: TGTGCCTGGAGTAACAGGGTGAGGCAGCCCCAGCATTTT

d_gene: .
j_gene: TRBJ1-2
v_gene: TRBV4-1
abundance: .
CDR3aa: CASSQVVTQGSGGYTF
CDR3nt: TGCGCCAGCAGCCAAGTCGTAACACAGGGCTCGGGTGGCTACACCTTC

d_gene: TRBD2
j_gene: TRBJ2-3
v_gene: TRBV4-3
abundance: .
CDR3aa: CASSLGSGLAGATTDTQYF
CDR3nt: TGCGCCAGCAGCCTAGGCTCGGGACTAGCGGGAGCAACCACAGATACGCAGTATTTT

d_gene: TRBD2
j_gene: TRBJ2-7
v_gene: TRBV5-1
abundance: .
CDR3aa: CASSEQRGSYEQYF
CDR3nt: TGCGCCAGCAGCGAGCAGCGGGGGTCCTACGAGCAGTACTTC

d_gene: .
j_gene: TRBJ1-2
v_gene: TRBV5-1
abundance: .
CDR3aa: CASSPGRSLGYGYTF
CDR3nt: TGCGCCAGCAGCCCGGGTCGTTCCCTCGGCTATGGCTACACCTTC

d_gene: .
j_gene: TRBJ2-7
v_gene: TRBV27
abundance: .
CDR3aa: CAAREGPSYEQYF
CDR3nt: TGTGCCGCCCGGGAAGGTCCCTCCTACGAGCAGTACTTC

d_gene: .
j_gene: TRBJ1-3
v_gene: TRBV5-5
abundance: .
CDR3aa: CASSLGAAGNTIYF
CDR3nt: TGTGCCAGCAGCTTGGGGGCAGCTGGAAACACCATATATTTT

d_gene: TRBD1
j_gene: TRBJ2-3
v_gene: TRBV5-1
abundance: .
CDR3aa: CASSSDRGSTDTQYF
CDR3nt: TGCGCCAGCAGCTCAGACAGGGGAAGCACAGATACGCAGTATTTT

d_gene: .
j_gene: TRBJ1-4
v_gene: TRBV18
abundance: .
CDR3aa: CASSPPSWEQNEKLFF
CDR3nt: TGTGCCAGCTCACCACCGTCCTGGGAGCAAAATGAAAAACTGTTTTTT

d_gene: .
j_gene: TRBJ1-1
v_gene: TRBV5-4
abundance: .
CDR3aa: CASSIGPGGGTEAFF
CDR3nt: TGTGCCAGCAGCATCGGCCCGGGAGGTGGGACTGAAGCTTTCTTT

d_gene: .
j_gene: TRBJ1-1
v_gene: TRBV30
abundance: .
CDR3aa: CAWSAAGWVEAFF
CDR3nt: TGTGCCTGGAGTGCAGCAGGGTGGGTAGAAGCTTTCTTT

d_gene: .
j_gene: TRBJ2-3
v_gene: TRBV6-5
abundance: few
CDR3aa: CASTPNTQYF
CDR3nt: TGTGCCAGCACCCCTAATACGCAGTATTTT

d_gene: TRBD1
j_gene: TRBJ1-4
v_gene: TRBV18
abundance: once
CDR3aa: CASSFGTVNEKLFF
CDR3nt: TGTGCCAGCTCATTCGGGACAGTGAATGAAAAACTGTTTTTT

d_gene: TRBD2
j_gene: TRBJ2-1
v_gene: TRBV27
abundance: once
CDR3aa: CASSLGTTYNEQFF
CDR3nt: TGTGCCAGCAGTTTAGGGACTACCTACAATGAGCAGTTCTTC

d_gene: .
j_gene: TRBJ2-3
v_gene: TRBV5-1
abundance: .
CDR3aa: CASSPSAGPSTDTQYF
CDR3nt: TGCGCCAGCAGCCCCTCGGCAGGTCCTAGCACAGATACGCAGTATTTT

d_gene: TRBD2
j_gene: TRBJ2-1
v_gene: TRBV10-3
abundance: .
CDR3aa: CAISEPGTSGDEQFF
CDR3nt: TGTGCCATCAGTGAGCCTGGGACTAGCGGGGACGAGCAGTTCTTC

d_gene: TRBD1
j_gene: TRBJ2-2
v_gene: TRBV27
abundance: once
CDR3aa: CASSARGTGTPGELFF
CDR3nt: TGTGCCAGCAGTGCAAGAGGGACAGGGACCCCCGGGGAGCTGTTTTTT

d_gene: TRBD2
j_gene: TRBJ2-5
v_gene: TRBV5-4
abundance: .
CDR3aa: CASSRGGLAGGGETQYF
CDR3nt: TGTGCCAGCAGCCGGGGGGGACTAGCGGGAGGTGGAGAGACCCAGTACTTC

d_gene: .
j_gene: TRBJ2-3
v_gene: TRBV10-3
abundance: .
CDR3aa: CAIGGGRTSTDTQYF
CDR3nt: TGTGCCATCGGTGGGGGGCGGACTAGCACAGATACGCAGTATTTT

d_gene: .
j_gene: TRBJ2-3
v_gene: TRBV19
abundance: .
CDR3aa: CASSIGQYTDTQYF
CDR3nt: TGTGCCAGTAGTATAGGGCAGTACACAGATACGCAGTATTTT

d_gene: .
j_gene: TRBJ1-2
v_gene: TRBV25-1
abundance: .
CDR3aa: CASSEWKLREGYGYTF
CDR3nt: TGTGCCAGCAGTGAATGGAAGCTCAGGGAAGGTTATGGCTACACCTTC

d_gene: .
j_gene: TRBJ2-3
v_gene: TRBV5-6
abundance: .
CDR3aa: CASSSPGASTDTQYF
CDR3nt: TGTGCCAGCAGCTCGCCGGGAGCGAGCACAGATACGCAGTATTTT

d_gene: TRBD2
j_gene: TRBJ2-3
v_gene: TRBV5-3
abundance: .
CDR3aa: CARSYPGASGRGTDTQYF
CDR3nt: TGTGCCAGAAGCTACCCTGGGGCTAGCGGGAGGGGCACAGATACGCAGTATTTT

d_gene: .
j_gene: TRBJ2-7
v_gene: TRBV9
abundance: .
CDR3aa: CASSVDGGAAYYEQYF
CDR3nt: TGTGCCAGCAGCGTAGATGGGGGGGCCGCCTATTACGAGCAGTACTTC

d_gene: .
j_gene: TRBJ2-5
v_gene: TRBV28
abundance: .
CDR3aa: CASRESQETQYF
CDR3nt: TGTGCCAGCAGAGAGAGCCAAGAGACCCAGTACTTC

d_gene: TRBD2
j_gene: TRBJ2-1
v_gene: TRBV5-1
abundance: .
CDR3aa: CASSLTSGRQREQFF
CDR3nt: TGCGCCAGCAGCTTGACTAGCGGGAGGCAACGTGAGCAGTTCTTC

d_gene: TRBD1
j_gene: TRBJ2-7
v_gene: TRBV4-3
abundance: .
CDR3aa: CASSYSGTGEVYEQYF
CDR3nt: TGCGCCAGCAGCTATTCCGGGACAGGGGAAGTCTACGAGCAGTACTTC

d_gene: .
j_gene: TRBJ2-1
v_gene: TRBV9
abundance: few
CDR3aa: CASSLGQGPREQFF
CDR3nt: TGTGCCAGCAGCCTGGGACAAGGCCCCCGGGAGCAGTTCTTC

d_gene: .
j_gene: TRBJ1-1
v_gene: TRBV10-3
abundance: .
CDR3aa: CAIRGQNTEAFF
CDR3nt: TGTGCCATCAGGGGACAGAACACTGAAGCTTTCTTT

d_gene: .
j_gene: TRBJ2-7
v_gene: TRBV15
abundance: .
CDR3aa: CATSRGTRTYEQYF
CDR3nt: TGTGCCACCAGCAGAGGCACAAGAACCTACGAGCAGTACTTC

d_gene: .
j_gene: TRBJ2-7
v_gene: TRBV11-2
abundance: .
CDR3aa: CASSLAATYEQYF
CDR3nt: TGTGCCAGCAGCTTAGCGGCGACTTACGAGCAGTACTTC

d_gene: TRBD1
j_gene: TRBJ1-2
v_gene: TRBV30
abundance: .
CDR3aa: CAWRVPGGDYGYTF
CDR3nt: TGTGCCTGGAGGGTCCCAGGGGGCGACTATGGCTACACCTTC

d_gene: TRBD2
j_gene: TRBJ2-7
v_gene: TRBV11-2
abundance: .
CDR3aa: CASSRLAGGSYEQYF
CDR3nt: TGTGCCAGCAGCCGACTAGCGGGAGGATCCTACGAGCAGTACTTC

d_gene: TRBD2
j_gene: TRBJ2-7
v_gene: TRBV11-2
abundance: .
CDR3aa: CASSPISRTSGSSYEQYF
CDR3nt: TGTGCCAGCAGCCCTATTTCCAGGACTAGCGGGAGTTCCTACGAGCAGTACTTC

d_gene: .
j_gene: TRBJ2-3
v_gene: TRBV9
abundance: once
CDR3aa: CASNPGHTGADTQYF
CDR3nt: TGTGCCAGCAACCCGGGACACACAGGCGCAGATACGCAGTATTTT

d_gene: .
j_gene: TRBJ1-4
v_gene: TRBV14
abundance: .
CDR3aa: CASSEVREKLFF
CDR3nt: TGTGCCAGCAGCGAAGTTCGGGAAAAACTGTTTTTT

d_gene: .
j_gene: TRBJ2-2
v_gene: TRBV25-1
abundance: .
CDR3aa: CASSQSIRAGELFF
CDR3nt: TGTGCCAGCAGCCAGAGTATTCGGGCCGGGGAGCTGTTTTTT

d_gene: TRBD1
j_gene: TRBJ1-2
v_gene: TRBV6-5
abundance: .
CDR3aa: CASTQRQGNSGYTF
CDR3nt: TGTGCCAGCACCCAGAGACAGGGAAACTCTGGCTACACCTTC

d_gene: TRBD2
j_gene: TRBJ2-1
v_gene: TRBV28
abundance: once
CDR3aa: CASSKVGGRFYNEQFF
CDR3nt: TGTGCCAGCAGTAAGGTTGGCGGGAGGTTCTACAATGAGCAGTTCTTC

d_gene: .
j_gene: TRBJ2-3
v_gene: TRBV19
abundance: .
CDR3aa: CASSTGRGDTQYF
CDR3nt: TGTGCCAGTAGCACCGGAAGGGGAGATACGCAGTATTTT

d_gene: TRBD1
j_gene: TRBJ1-2
v_gene: TRBV18
abundance: .
CDR3aa: CASSPTGAGYTF
CDR3nt: TGTGCCAGCTCACCTACAGGGGCTGGCTACACCTTC

d_gene: .
j_gene: TRBJ1-5
v_gene: TRBV18
abundance: .
CDR3aa: CASSPTDYSNQPQHF
CDR3nt: TGTGCCAGCTCACCCACAGATTATAGCAATCAGCCCCAGCATTTT

d_gene: .
j_gene: TRBJ1-1
v_gene: TRBV9
abundance: .
CDR3aa: CASSARGGNTEAFF
CDR3nt: TGTGCCAGCAGCGCGCGAGGGGGGAACACTGAAGCTTTCTTT

d_gene: TRBD1
j_gene: TRBJ2-1
v_gene: TRBV28
abundance: .
CDR3aa: CASGQGRNEQFF
CDR3nt: TGTGCCAGCGGACAGGGGAGGAATGAGCAGTTCTTC

d_gene: TRBD1
j_gene: TRBJ1-5
v_gene: TRBV2
abundance: .
CDR3aa: CASRAWTGSQPQHF
CDR3nt: TGTGCCAGCAGGGCTTGGACAGGGAGTCAGCCCCAGCATTTT

d_gene: .
j_gene: TRBJ2-1
v_gene: TRBV4-3
abundance: .
CDR3aa: CASSQDYGKQFF
CDR3nt: TGCGCCAGCAGCCAAGATTACGGGAAGCAGTTCTTC

d_gene: TRBD2
j_gene: TRBJ2-5
v_gene: TRBV6-5
abundance: .
CDR3aa: CASSYRPGGAETQYF
CDR3nt: TGTGCCAGCAGTTACCGTCCCGGGGGGGCAGAGACCCAGTACTTC

d_gene: .
j_gene: TRBJ2-5
v_gene: TRBV6-1
abundance: .
CDR3aa: CASSDSTSQESQYF
CDR3nt: TGTGCCAGCAGTGATTCAACCTCGCAAGAGAGCCAGTACTTC

d_gene: TRBD1
j_gene: TRBJ1-2
v_gene: TRBV7-2
abundance: .
CDR3aa: CASSPIGPGQGIYYGYTF
CDR3nt: TGTGCCAGCAGCCCTATAGGGCCCGGACAGGGGATATACTATGGCTACACCTTC

d_gene: .
j_gene: TRBJ2-7
v_gene: TRBV4-3
abundance: .
CDR3aa: CASSQEVRYEQYF
CDR3nt: TGCGCCAGCAGCCAAGAAGTGCGGTACGAGCAGTACTTC

d_gene: .
j_gene: TRBJ1-2
v_gene: TRBV2
abundance: .
CDR3aa: CASSGPQGNYGYTF
CDR3nt: TGTGCCAGCAGTGGACCACAGGGTAACTATGGCTACACCTTC

d_gene: TRBD1
j_gene: TRBJ1-1
v_gene: TRBV7-9
abundance: .
CDR3aa: CASSSQGAAEAFF
CDR3nt: TGTGCCAGCAGCTCCCAGGGGGCAGCTGAAGCTTTCTTT